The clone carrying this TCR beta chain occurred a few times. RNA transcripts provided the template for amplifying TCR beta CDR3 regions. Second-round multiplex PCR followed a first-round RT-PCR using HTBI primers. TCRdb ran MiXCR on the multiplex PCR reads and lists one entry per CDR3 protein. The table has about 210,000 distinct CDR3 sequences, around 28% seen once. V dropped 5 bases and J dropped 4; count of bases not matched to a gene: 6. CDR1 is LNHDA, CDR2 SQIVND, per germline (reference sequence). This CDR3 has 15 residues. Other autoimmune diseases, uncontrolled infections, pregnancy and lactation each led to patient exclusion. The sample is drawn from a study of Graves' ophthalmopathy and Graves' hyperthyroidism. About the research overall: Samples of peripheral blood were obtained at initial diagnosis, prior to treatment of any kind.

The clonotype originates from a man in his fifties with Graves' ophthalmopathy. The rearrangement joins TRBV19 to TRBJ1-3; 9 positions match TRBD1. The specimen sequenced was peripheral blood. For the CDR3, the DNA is TGTGCCAGTAGTCCTGGACAGGGGTCAGGAAACACCATATATTTT. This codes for CASSPGQGSGNTIYF.